Sequencing of this T cell receptor (beta chain) was carried out in a study of OX40 agonist ivuxolimab in advanced cancers. Assay used: immunoSEQ multiplex PCR; TCRdb lists only in-frame clones, some missing. The sample has some 45,000 clones; more than 70% are singletons. The CDR3 totals 11 residues. Deletions cut 2 bases from V and 3 bases from J, with 2 bases between. The germline CDR1 and CDR2 sequences are LGHNA and YSLEER. This chain connects TRBV4-3 to TRBJ2-7; D is unresolved. Sequenced here: CD4+ or CD8+ T cells sorted from blood, sampled in a trial of the OX40 agonist ivuxolimab. This receptor was taken from an adult with an advanced solid tumor such as melanoma, head and neck, liver or kidney cancer. CDR3 sequence (DNA): TGCGCCAGCAGCCAAAACTACGAGCAGTACTTC. It translates to CASSQNYEQYF.